The sequence of this T cell receptor (beta chain) was determined in a study of shared clonotypes between healthy human individuals. General study results and limits: Larger estimated richness was generally recorded for naive subsets relative to memory subsets.

Generated by immunoSEQ multiplex PCR, the TCRdb table keeps only in-frame clones and is missing some. Here the sample spans approximately 1.5 million clones, 95% to 99% being singletons. CDR3 length: 15 residues. V lost 4 bases to trimming and J lost 7 bases, with 17 bases between them. Germline assignment: CDR1 WSHSY and CDR2 SAAADI. In regard to this clone: Its antigen remains unidentified.

V gene TRBV10-2 combines with J gene TRBJ2-1; D perhaps matches TRBD1 (6 bases). The receptor's source is a man aged 25 to 45 in good health. Sequenced input: naive CD4+ T cells sorted from blood. Subset here: CD45RA+ positively selected. The chain's CDR3 is CASSGYTGFKNEQFF. DNA of the CDR3: TGCGCCAGCAGTGGATACACAGGGTTTAAGAATGAGCAGTTCTTC.